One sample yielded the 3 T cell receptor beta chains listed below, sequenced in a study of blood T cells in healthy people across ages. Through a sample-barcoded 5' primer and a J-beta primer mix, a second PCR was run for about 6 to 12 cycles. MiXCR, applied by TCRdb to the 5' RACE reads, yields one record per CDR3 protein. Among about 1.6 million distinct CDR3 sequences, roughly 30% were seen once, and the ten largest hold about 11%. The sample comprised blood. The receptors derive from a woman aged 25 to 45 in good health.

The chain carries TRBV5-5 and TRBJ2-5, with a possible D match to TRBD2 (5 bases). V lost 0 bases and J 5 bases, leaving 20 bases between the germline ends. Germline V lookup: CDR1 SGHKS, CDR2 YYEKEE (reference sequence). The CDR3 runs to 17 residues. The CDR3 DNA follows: TGTGCCAGCAGCTTGGGAGTCGTTGTAGGCCGAGGGGAGACCCAGTACTTC. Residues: CASSLGVVVGRGETQYF. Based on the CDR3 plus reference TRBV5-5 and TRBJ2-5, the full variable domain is DAGVTQSPTHLIKTRGQQVTLRCSPISGHKSVSWYQQVLGQGPQFIFQYYEKEERGRGNFPDRFSARQFPNYSSELNVNALLLGDSALYLCASSLGVVVGRGETQYFGPGTRLLVL.

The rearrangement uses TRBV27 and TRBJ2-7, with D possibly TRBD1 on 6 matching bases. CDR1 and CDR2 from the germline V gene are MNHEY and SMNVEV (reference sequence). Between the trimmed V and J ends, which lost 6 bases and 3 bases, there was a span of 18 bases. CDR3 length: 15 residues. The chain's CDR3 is CASSSRGHKHYEQYF. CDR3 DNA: TGTGCCAGCAGCTCTAGGGGACACAAACACTACGAGCAGTACTTC.

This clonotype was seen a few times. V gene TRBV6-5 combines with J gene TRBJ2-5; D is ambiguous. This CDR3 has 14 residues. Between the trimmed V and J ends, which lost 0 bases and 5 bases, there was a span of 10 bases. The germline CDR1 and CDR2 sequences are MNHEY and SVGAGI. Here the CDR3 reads CASSYSAESETQYF. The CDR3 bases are TGTGCCAGCAGTTACTCGGCTGAAAGTGAGACCCAGTACTTC.